This TCR beta chain was obtained from a study of blood T cell repertoires in COVID-19. Source study methods: From reference gene primer amplification, estimates of nucleated cell counts were derived. Profiling relied on immunoSEQ multiplex PCR, and the TCRdb table lists in-frame clones only, not all of them. D and trimming were read from the DNA, whereas the V and J calls and clone size are those reported in that table. The sample contains some 260,000 clones, about 86% of which appear only once. V shed 4 bases and J shed 4 bases, with 16 bases lying between them. Germline assignment: CDR1 SGHVS and CDR2 FQNEAQ. The CDR3 is made up of 16 amino acids.

The sequence was collected from a man aged 80 or over with acute or convalescent COVID-19. The chain carries TRBV7-8 and TRBJ1-4, with a possible D match to TRBD1 (5 bases). Sequencing was carried out using peripheral blood. The CDR3 nucleotides are TGTGCCAGCAGCTCCTTTTCTGACAGATTTAATGAAAAACTGTTTTTT. Translation gives CASSSFSDRFNEKLFF.